The 19 T cell receptor beta chains given below trace back to one sample, sequenced in a study of spatial heterogeneity in lung cancer (dated by TCRdb to 2018 to 2020). The library relied on 5' RACE. TCRdb shows the sequencer as NextSeq 500. Using fastp trimming at Q25 and MiXCR clonotype assembly, TCRdb reanalyzed the public sequencing data and kept in-frame beta chains. Here each entry gathers all rows of one CDR3 protein and keeps the most common genes and DNA. The sample data list tens of thousands of distinct CDR3 sequences, and roughly 12% of these were observed just once. The leading ten clones occupy around 4.3% of the sample. Sample time point, as interpreted from the label and publication: sample taken at primary tumor resection. Whole RNA extracted from tumor and nontumor lung tissue, or from cryopreserved PBMC samples, was used for TCR sequencing without cell sorting. The specimen comprised PBMCs, sampled at surgery. Source of these receptors: a male donor with early-stage non-small cell lung cancer.

This clonotype was found a few times. The genes are TRBV13 and TRBJ2-5; no definite D call. V gave up 5 bases and J gave up 5 bases, with 6 bases separating them. This CDR3 has 11 amino acids. Germline V gene data show CDR1 as PRHDT and CDR2 as FYEKMQ (reference sequence). The DNA of the CDR3 is TGTGCCAGCAGCCTGACGGAGACCCAGTACTTC. Its protein is CASSLTETQYF.

J is TRBJ2-3 and V is TRBV20-1, with D perhaps TRBD1 (6 bases). Germline loops: CDR1 DFQATT, CDR2 SNEGSKA (reference sequence). Trimming removed 6 bases from V and 3 bases from J, with 19 bases in between. The CDR3 runs 15 residues. CDR3 sequence: CSAPQGNIVTDTQYF. CDR3 sequence (DNA): TGCAGTGCCCCACAGGGTAATATCGTGACAGATACGCAGTATTTT.

The chain uses TRBV13 and TRBJ1-5; 9 bases agree with TRBD1. The CDR3 spans 15 residues. V dropped 3 bases and J dropped 5; count of bases not matched to a gene: 5. Germline lookup yields CDR1 PRHDT and CDR2 FYEKMQ (reference sequence). CDR3 nucleotides: TGTGCCAGCAGCTTCGGACAGGGGAACCATCAGCCCCAGCATTTT. It is translated as CASSFGQGNHQPQHF.

The gene calls are TRBV2 and TRBJ1-1; D call uncertain. The germline CDR1 and CDR2 sequences are SNHLY and FYNNEI. The CDR3 runs to 12 residues. V shed 4 bases and J shed 10 bases, with 13 bases lying between them. The chain's CDR3 is CASSAYSNGAFF. The CDR3 nucleotides are TGTGCCAGCAGTGCTTACTCGAACGGAGCTTTCTTT.

V is TRBV29-1 and J is TRBJ2-6, with no clear D. Trimming shortened V by 0 bases and J by 4 bases, and 10 bases separated the two germline ends. Looked up from germline, CDR1 is SQVTM and CDR2 is ANQGSEA. CDR3 length: 15 residues. CDR3 bases: TGCAGCGTTGAAGAGGGCTCGTGGGGGGCCAACGTCCTGACTTTC. This gives the protein CSVEEGSWGANVLTF.

The V gene is TRBV11-2, the J gene TRBJ2-1, with 7 bases identical to TRBD1. The CDR3 runs to 16 residues. Trimming at V came to 4 bases and at J to 4 bases, leaving 10 bases not matched to a gene. The germline V gene has CDR1 SGHAT and CDR2 FQNNGV. The CDR3 loop reads CASSSLTGVPYNEQFF. CDR3 nucleotides: TGTGCCAGCAGCTCCCTTACAGGGGTACCTTACAATGAGCAGTTCTTC.

This clonotype was found many times. The chain employs TRBV27 and TRBJ1-1, with unresolved D. CDR1 is MNHEY, CDR2 SMNVEV, per germline (reference sequence). Between the trimmed V and J ends, which lost 5 bases and 6 bases, there was a span of 19 bases. This CDR3 is built from 15 residues. CDR3 bases: TGTGCCAGCAGTCCACGCGCTCTACGAATCGCTGAAGCTTTCTTT. The encoded protein is CASSPRALRIAEAFF.

V and J are TRBV21-1 and TRBJ2-5. TRBV21-1 is noted as a pseudogene. The CDR3 has 13 residues. CDR3 bases: TGTGCCAGCAATCGGGGTTACCAAGAGACCCAGTACTTC. Protein sequence: CASNRGYQETQYF.

The rearrangement uses TRBV19 and TRBJ2-1; D may correspond to TRBD1 or TRBD2 (5 bases each). Germline V gene lookup returns CDR1 LNHDA and CDR2 SQIVND (reference sequence). The CDR3 consists of 14 residues. The V end lost 4 bases, the J end lost 7 bases, and 14 bases lay between the germline ends. The CDR3 nucleotides are TGTGCCAGTAGTACGGGGACCTTTCGGAATGAGCAGTTCTTC. Translating it yields CASSTGTFRNEQFF.

V usage is TRBV12-3 or TRBV12-4 and J usage is TRBJ2-7; 11 bases match TRBD1. The J segment lost 4 bases and the V segment lost 4 bases, leaving 6 bases of the junction unmatched. The CDR3 is 15 amino acids. The CDR3 DNA sequence: TGTGCCAGCAGTTCCCCCCGGGACAGGGGGTACGAGCAGTACTTC. Translating gives CASSSPRDRGYEQYF.

The chain links TRBV2 to TRBJ2-3, with D tentatively TRBD2 (6 bases). This CDR3 spans 17 amino acids. Germline V CDR1 and CDR2: SNHLY, FYNNEI. V was trimmed by 3 bases and J by 0 bases, leaving 16 bases between them. This CDR3 reads CASSDGVGSGSTDTQYF. The CDR3 DNA is TGTGCCAGCAGTGATGGTGTTGGTAGCGGTAGCACAGATACGCAGTATTTT.

A few counts support this clonotype. The V gene is TRBV3-1, the J gene TRBJ1-6; D might be TRBD1 (5 bases). V shed 6 bases and J shed 8 bases, with 17 bases lying between them. The CDR3 is 15 residues long. CDR1 and CDR2 from the germline V gene are LGHDT and YNNKEL (reference sequence). The CDR3 loop is CASSSRDGFDSPLHF. CDR3 bases: TGTGCCAGCAGTTCCAGGGACGGTTTTGATTCACCCCTCCACTTT.

This clonotype appeared a few times. The rearrangement uses TRBV18 and TRBJ2-5; D uncertain. This CDR3 has 13 residues. V lost 1 base to trimming and J lost 4 bases, with 7 bases between them. Germline V gene data show CDR1 as KGHSH and CDR2 as LQKENI. The CDR3 nucleotides read TGTGCCAGCTCACCACGACAAGCAGAGACCCAGTACTTC. As protein: CASSPRQAETQYF.

This clonotype was observed a handful of times. The V gene is TRBV29-1, the J gene TRBJ2-7; the D gene is possibly TRBD1 (5 bases). The CDR3 runs 11 residues. Germline CDR1 and CDR2: SQVTM and ANQGSEA. V lost 1 base and J 5 bases, leaving 6 bases between the germline ends. CDR3 residues: CSVEGGDEQYF. In DNA, the CDR3 is TGCAGCGTTGAAGGGGGCGACGAGCAGTACTTC.

This chain connects TRBV5-1 to TRBJ2-5; D possibly uses TRBD1 or TRBD2 (5 bases each). The CDR3 consists of 14 residues. The germline gives CDR1 SGHRS, CDR2 YFSETQ. The V and J ends lost 1 base and 1 base respectively, with 8 bases between them. In nucleotides, the CDR3 is TGCGCCAGCAGCTTGAGAGGGGTCCAAGAGACCCAGTACTTC. Translating gives CASSLRGVQETQYF.

In its sample, this clonotype was seen a few times. The J gene is TRBJ2-3, the V gene TRBV7-3; D ambiguous. Trimming pared 1 base from V and 0 bases from J, leaving 5 bases between. Germline V lookup: CDR1 SGHTA, CDR2 FQGTGA. The CDR3 has 14 amino acids. The CDR3 spells CASSLMGSTDTQYF. In nucleotides, the CDR3 is TGTGCCAGCAGCTTAATGGGGAGCACAGATACGCAGTATTTT.

This clonotype has a count of ten or more. The J gene is TRBJ2-5, the V gene TRBV5-1, with D uncertain. This CDR3 is 11 amino acids long. With 2 bases removed from V and 3 bases from J, the gap between germline ends came to 2 bases. Germline V lookup: CDR1 SGHRS, CDR2 YFSETQ. The CDR3 here is CASSFEETQYF. The CDR3 nucleotides are TGCGCCAGCAGCTTCGAAGAGACCCAGTACTTC.

The chain has TRBV3-1 and TRBJ2-7, with 12 bases matching TRBD2. The CDR3 has 16 residues. Looked up from germline, CDR1 is LGHDT and CDR2 is YNNKEL (reference sequence). J was trimmed by 3 bases and V by 5 bases; bases with no gene match: 8. Written as DNA, the CDR3 is TGTGCCAGCAGCTTTTGGACTAGCGGGGAAGGCTACGAGCAGTACTTC. Protein sequence: CASSFWTSGEGYEQYF.

This clonotype was seen more than once but under ten times. The J gene is TRBJ2-5, the V gene TRBV12-5; D might be TRBD2 (5 bases). Germline values: CDR1 LGHNT, CDR2 FRNRAP. The CDR3 totals 13 residues. The CDR3 DNA sequence: TGTGCCGTTCGAGGGTCTGGGGAAGAGACCCAGTACTTC. As protein: CAVRGSGEETQYF.